This T cell receptor (beta chain) was captured by sequencing in a study of T cell repertoires in cytomegalovirus infection. About the study: Signatures in public TCR beta sequences pointed to both CMV infection and matching HLA type.

TCRdb used MiXCR to reprocess the reads, holding one entry per CDR3 protein. The table shows about 98,000 distinct CDR3 sequences, with 16% occurring only once. Germline CDR1 and CDR2: SGHTA and FQGNSA. This CDR3 has 14 residues. V trimming: 3 bases; J trimming: 4 bases; junction bases outside the gene matches: 4. This clonotype was detected many times. The target antigen is unknown. Study findings and constraints: Carriers of CMV plus the relevant HLA were identified by cumulative public TCR beta family frequency.

What was sequenced was PBMCs. This sequence joins TRBV7-2 and TRBJ2-5, with TRBD2 identical over 8 bases. This TCR was sampled from a human donor in good health (CMV status not recorded). Some clones in this sample may be carry-over from other donors' samples. DNA for the CDR3: TGTGCCAGCAGCTTTCCCGGGGGGGCAGAGACCCAGTACTTC. Protein sequence: CASSFPGGAETQYF.